These 30 T cell receptor beta chains share one sample of origin, sequenced in a study of blood T cell repertoires in COVID-19. Profiled with immunoSEQ multiplex PCR; TCRdb holds only in-frame clones, not every one. The repertoire holds about 410,000 clones, around 91% seen once, with roughly 1.4% in the top ten. The material sequenced was peripheral blood. All receptors derive from a woman aged 40 to 49 with COVID-19, enrolled during active disease.

The V call is TRBV4-2, the J call TRBJ2-3; the D gene is possibly TRBD2 (6 bases). Germline CDR1 LGHNA, CDR2 YNFKEQ. CDR3 size: 18 residues. Trimming removed 0 bases at V and 5 bases at J, with 21 bases between. Written as DNA, the CDR3 is TGTGCCAGCAGCCAAGATGGGTTGGAGGGGTCGGCGGGAGATACGCAGTATTTT. Protein product: CASSQDGLEGSAGDTQYF.

The chain employs TRBV5-1 and TRBJ1-1; D is undetermined. There are 12 residues in the CDR3. Trimming stripped 0 bases from V and 3 bases from J, with 3 bases between. The germline gives CDR1 SGHRS, CDR2 YFSETQ. In DNA, the CDR3 is TGCGCCAGCAGCTTGGTCGACACTGAAGCTTTCTTT. Its protein is CASSLVDTEAFF.

The chain uses TRBV19 and TRBJ2-3; D is unresolved. V was trimmed by 3 bases and J by 6 bases, leaving 10 bases between them. The V gene's germline CDR1 is LNHDA and CDR2 SQIVND (reference sequence). The CDR3 length is 13 residues. CDR3 DNA: TGTGCCAGTAGTATGTCTAGACGGGATACGCAGTATTTT. Protein: CASSMSRRDTQYF. Looking up the rest from reference TRBV19 and TRBJ2-3 gives the full variable domain: DGGITQSPKYLFRKEGQNVTLSCEQNLNHDAMYWYRQDPGQGLRLIYYSQIVNDFQKGDIAEGYSVSREKKESFPLTVTSAQKNPTAFYLCASSMSRRDTQYFGPGTRLTVL.

The rearrangement joins TRBV19 to TRBJ2-2; D not certain. V lost 6 bases and J lost 3, with 11 bases in between. The germline gives CDR1 LNHDA, CDR2 SQIVND (reference sequence). This CDR3 is 14 amino acids long. CDR3 DNA: TGTGCCAGTAGCCAGCCTGGGCACACCGGGGAGCTGTTTTTT. Protein product: CASSQPGHTGELFF.

This clone was seen a single time. The chain employs TRBV20-1 and TRBJ1-2; D ambiguous. From germline, CDR1 is DFQATT and CDR2 SNEGSKA (reference sequence). Deletions cut 4 bases from V and 4 bases from J, with 7 bases between. The CDR3 length is 11 residues. For the CDR3, the DNA is TGCAGTGCTATGGGAGGCTATGGCTACACCTTC. Protein: CSAMGGYGYTF.

The rearrangement joins TRBV6-4 to TRBJ1-5; 8 nucleotides match TRBD1. Trimming took 6 bases from V and 1 from J; bases not matched to a gene: 5. The CDR3 contains 15 residues. Looked up from germline, CDR1 is MRHNA and CDR2 is SNTAGT. The CDR3 protein is CASSMTGVSNQPQHF. The DNA of the CDR3 is TGTGCCAGCAGCATGACAGGGGTAAGCAATCAGCCCCAGCATTTT.

This chain uses TRBV9 with TRBJ1-6, with D hard to call. The CDR3 length is 18 residues. The germline gives CDR1 SGDLS, CDR2 YYNGEE. V was pared by 0 bases and J by 0 bases, with 13 bases between. DNA for the CDR3: TGTGCCAGCAGCGTAGGGTACGGGTTTAGCTCCTATAATTCACCCCTCCACTTT. Protein product: CASSVGYGFSSYNSPLHF.

The chain combines TRBV28 with TRBJ2-6; a possible D gene is TRBD1 (6 bases). Trimming shortened V by 3 bases and J by 3 bases, and 12 bases separated the two germline ends. Per germline, CDR1 MDHEN and CDR2 SYDVKM. The length of the CDR3 is 16 residues. The CDR3 DNA reads TGTGCCAGCAGTTTTTTACAGGGTGATGGGGCCAACGTCCTGACTTTC. Translating gives CASSFLQGDGANVLTF.

The chain is built from TRBV5-1 and TRBJ2-5; TRBD2 agrees at 13 bases. This CDR3 region has 18 residues. Germline V CDR1 and CDR2: SGHRS, YFSETQ. V trimming: 4 bases; J trimming: 1 base; junction bases outside the gene matches: 10. CDR3: CASSMNSGLAGAQETQYF. Here the CDR3 DNA reads TGCGCCAGCAGCATGAATAGCGGACTAGCGGGGGCCCAAGAGACCCAGTACTTC. The entire variable domain, with the rest obtained from reference TRBV5-1 and TRBJ2-5, is as follows: KAGVTQTPRYLIKTRGQQVTLSCSPISGHRSVSWYQQTPGQGLQFLFEYFSETQRNKGNFPGRFSGRQFSNSRSEMNVSTLELGDSALYLCASSMNSGLAGAQETQYFGPGTRLLVL.

This chain joins TRBV6-4 and TRBJ2-1; weak D call: TRBD2 (5 bases). This CDR3 spans 14 amino acids. The germline gives CDR1 MRHNA, CDR2 SNTAGT. V lost 6 bases, J lost 5 bases, and 14 bases lay in between. CDR3 sequence (DNA): TGTGCCAGCAGCCCGGAGGAACTAAACAATGAGCAGTTCTTC. It is translated as CASSPEELNNEQFF.

V usage is TRBV6-2 or TRBV6-3 and J usage is TRBJ2-1; 8 bases are shared with TRBD1. Trimming took 2 bases from V and 2 from J; bases not matched to a gene: 5. This CDR3 contains 16 residues. The germline CDR1 and CDR2 sequences are MNHEY and SVGEGT. CDR3: CASSYHRGWTYNEQFF. In DNA, the CDR3 is TGTGCCAGCAGTTACCACAGGGGGTGGACCTACAATGAGCAGTTCTTC.

The chain is built from TRBV30 and TRBJ1-1, with D possibly being TRBD1 (5 bases). CDR3 length: 13 amino acids. Germline V CDR1 and CDR2: GTSNPN, SVGIG (reference sequence). V gave up 4 bases and J gave up 4 bases, with 13 bases separating them. In nucleotides, the CDR3 is TGTGCCTGGAAGGTCACGGGGGGCACTGAAGCTTTCTTT. Amino acid sequence: CAWKVTGGTEAFF.

The chain uses TRBV7-9 and TRBJ1-6, with 10 nucleotides matching TRBD1. With 6 bases clipped from V and 9 bases from J, the junction kept 8 bases outside the gene matches. CDR1 is SEHNR, CDR2 FQNEAQ, per germline (reference sequence). The CDR3 extends over 15 amino acids. CDR3 DNA sequence: TGTGCCAGCAGGCCCGGGACAGGGGTATTTTCACCCCTCCACTTT. It translates to CASRPGTGVFSPLHF. Variable domain in full (rest from reference TRBV7-9 and TRBJ1-6): DTGVSQNPRHKITKRGQNVTFRCDPISEHNRLYWYRQTLGQGPEFLTYFQNEAQLEKSRLLSDRFSAERPKGSFSTLEIQRTEQGDSAMYLCASRPGTGVFSPLHFGNGTRLTVT.

The chain employs TRBV7-2 and TRBJ2-2, with TRBD1 identical over 8 bases. V lost 2 bases, J lost 5 bases, and 7 bases stayed unmatched. The CDR3 consists of 16 residues. The germline gives CDR1 SGHTA, CDR2 FQGNSA. This CDR3 reads CASSLLDRGRTGELFF. Written as DNA, the CDR3 is TGTGCCAGCAGCTTACTTGACAGGGGAAGGACCGGGGAGCTGTTTTTT.

This clone was seen a handful of times. The chain couples TRBV2 to TRBJ1-6, with TRBD1 identical over 8 bases. There are 13 residues in the CDR3. The V and J ends lost 6 bases and 9 bases, in that order; junction bases with no gene match: 4. Germline V gene sequence: CDR1 SNHLY, CDR2 FYNNEI. The chain's CDR3 is CASRGQEGSPLHF. The DNA of the CDR3 is TGTGCCAGCAGGGGACAGGAGGGTTCACCCCTCCACTTT.

The chain recombines TRBV7-9 with TRBJ1-1; TRBD1 matches at 10 bases. The CDR3 length is 14 residues. The germline gives CDR1 SEHNR, CDR2 FQNEAQ (reference sequence). V dropped 6 bases and J dropped 6; count of bases not matched to a gene: 7. The DNA for the CDR3 is TGTGCCAGCAGTTTGACAGGGGGCGAGGCTGAAGCTTTCTTT. Amino acids: CASSLTGGEAEAFF.

The gene calls are TRBV30 and TRBJ1-1; D is perhaps TRBD1 (6 bases). This CDR3 contains 17 residues. The ends were cut back, 0 bases at V and 1 base at J, with 18 bases in the middle. CDR1 and CDR2 from the germline V gene are GTSNPN and SVGIG (reference sequence). As DNA, the CDR3 is TGTGCCTGGAGTGTAAGGGCCATATCGGGACAGAACACTGAAGCTTTCTTT. Residues: CAWSVRAISGQNTEAFF.

Here the CDR3 reads CASRESNYGYTF. The CDR3 DNA is TGTGCCAGCAGGGAGAGTAACTATGGCTACACCTTC. The rearrangement joins TRBV6-5 to TRBJ1-2; D unresolved. This CDR3 is built from 12 residues. Deletions cut 6 bases from V and 1 base from J, with 6 bases between. The germline V gene has CDR1 MNHEY and CDR2 SVGAGI.

The genes are TRBV27 and TRBJ2-7; 7 bases fit TRBD2. This CDR3 is built from 13 residues. Germline V gene sequence: CDR1 MNHEY, CDR2 SMNVEV (reference sequence). Unmatched junction bases numbered 4, after V lost 1 base and J lost 7 bases. CDR3 nucleotides: TGTGCCAGCAGTTTATACGGCGGGGGAGAGCAGTACTTC. Protein sequence: CASSLYGGGEQYF.

The J gene is TRBJ2-7, the V gene TRBV5-6; D unresolved. The CDR3 length is 15 residues. The germline CDR1 and CDR2 sequences are SGHDT and YYEEEE. Trimming stripped 4 bases from V and 3 bases from J, with 17 bases between. The CDR3 bases are TGTGCCAGCAGCCGGCCAGCGTTAGGTAACTACGAGCAGTACTTC. This encodes CASSRPALGNYEQYF.

This chain connects TRBV29-1 to TRBJ2-2, with D perhaps matching TRBD2 (6 bases). Trimming took off 3 bases at V and 0 bases at J, with 11 bases between the two ends. CDR1 SQVTM and CDR2 ANQGSEA come from the germline V gene. The CDR3 totals 15 residues. The CDR3 DNA reads as TGCAGCGTTGACCCCGGGACTCCGAACACCGGGGAGCTGTTTTTT. Its translation is CSVDPGTPNTGELFF.

This chain joins TRBV10-3 and TRBJ2-7; perhaps TRBD1 as D (6 bases). The CDR3 is made up of 16 amino acids. V shed 0 bases and J shed 6 bases, with 18 bases lying between them. The germline CDR1 and CDR2 sequences are ENHRY and SYGVKD. The CDR3 region has the DNA TGTGCCATCAGTGAGTCGCAAGAGGGGGTCATCGGCGAGCAGTACTTC. Translated, it gives CAISESQEGVIGEQYF.

This chain joins TRBV27 and TRBJ2-6, with D hard to call. This CDR3 comprises 14 residues. V lost 4 bases, J lost 0 bases, and 4 bases lay in between. The germline CDR1 and CDR2 sequences are MNHEY and SMNVEV (reference sequence). The CDR3 DNA sequence: TGTGCCAGCAGTTCCTCCTCTGGGGCCAACGTCCTGACTTTC. It is translated as CASSSSSGANVLTF.

The gene calls are TRBV4-2 and TRBJ1-5; D unresolved. From germline, CDR1 is LGHNA and CDR2 YNFKEQ. V was trimmed by 4 bases and J by 0 bases, leaving 10 bases between them. CDR3 size: 15 residues. The CDR3 region is CASSPSVASNQPQHF. The DNA for the CDR3 is TGTGCCAGCAGCCCCTCGGTCGCTAGCAATCAGCCCCAGCATTTT.

This chain uses TRBV7-6 with TRBJ2-1, with a weak D call TRBD2 (6 bases). The CDR3 runs 15 residues. Trimming shortened V by 4 bases and J by 4 bases, and 14 bases separated the two germline ends. The germline gives CDR1 SGHVS, CDR2 FNYEAQ. In nucleotides, the CDR3 is TGTGCCAGCAGCTCCTTGGGGGGTTTTTACAATGAGCAGTTCTTC. Its translation: CASSSLGGFYNEQFF. The variable domain in full, with the rest retrieved from reference TRBV7-6 and TRBJ2-1, is GAGVSQSPRYKVTKRGQDVALRCDPISGHVSLYWYRQALGQGPEFLTYFNYEAQQDKSGLPNDRFSAERPEGSISTLTIQRTEQRDSAMYRCASSSLGGFYNEQFFGPGTRLTVL.

The chain joins TRBV11-2 to TRBJ2-6; D gene uncertain. V lost 1 base, J lost 0 bases, and 7 bases lay in between. CDR1 is SGHAT and CDR2 is FQNNGV in the germline V gene. This CDR3 has 16 residues. CDR3 loop: CASSLGAGSGANVLTF. Written as DNA, the CDR3 is TGTGCCAGCAGCTTAGGGGCAGGCTCTGGGGCCAACGTCCTGACTTTC.

CDR3 in amino acids: CASSAGQVLGGYTF. Here the CDR3 DNA reads TGTGCCAGCAGTGCCGGACAGGTCCTAGGGGGCTACACCTTC. The chain employs TRBV27 and TRBJ1-2; 7 nucleotides match TRBD1. V dropped 5 bases and J dropped 8; count of bases not matched to a gene: 11. The CDR3 is made up of 14 amino acids. In germline, CDR1 is MNHEY, CDR2 SMNVEV (reference sequence).

The CDR3 region has the DNA TGTGCCAGCTCACCACCAGGGACAGGGAACAATCAGCCCCAGCATTTT. Amino acids: CASSPPGTGNNQPQHF. This chain uses TRBV18 with TRBJ1-5, with 9 nucleotides matching TRBD1. Looked up from germline, CDR1 is KGHSH and CDR2 is LQKENI. This CDR3 has 16 amino acids. Trimming removed 0 bases from V and 3 bases from J; junction bases left unmatched: 3.

This chain uses TRBV7-9 with TRBJ2-1; 9 positions agree with TRBD2. Germline loops: CDR1 SEHNR, CDR2 FQNEAQ (reference sequence). V lost 1 base to trimming and J lost 6 bases; unmatched junction nucleotides: 7. This CDR3 is built from 16 residues. CDR3 region: CASSLETSTSGNEQFF. The DNA for the CDR3 is TGTGCCAGCAGCTTAGAGACGTCGACTAGCGGCAATGAGCAGTTCTTC. The variable domain in full, with the rest retrieved from reference TRBV7-9 and TRBJ2-1, is DTGVSQNPRHKITKRGQNVTFRCDPISEHNRLYWYRQTLGQGPEFLTYFQNEAQLEKSRLLSDRFSAERPKGSFSTLEIQRTEQGDSAMYLCASSLETSTSGNEQFFGPGTRLTVL.

This clone came up a few times. The chain joins TRBV7-9 to TRBJ1-1, with 7 nucleotides matching TRBD1. The CDR3 is 14 residues long. V shed 5 bases, J shed 5 bases, and the junction held 8 bases outside the gene matches. Germline V lookup: CDR1 SEHNR, CDR2 FQNEAQ (reference sequence). The CDR3 bases are TGTGCCAGCAGCCCGACAGGGCCGCGGACTGAAGCTTTCTTT. This codes for CASSPTGPRTEAFF.